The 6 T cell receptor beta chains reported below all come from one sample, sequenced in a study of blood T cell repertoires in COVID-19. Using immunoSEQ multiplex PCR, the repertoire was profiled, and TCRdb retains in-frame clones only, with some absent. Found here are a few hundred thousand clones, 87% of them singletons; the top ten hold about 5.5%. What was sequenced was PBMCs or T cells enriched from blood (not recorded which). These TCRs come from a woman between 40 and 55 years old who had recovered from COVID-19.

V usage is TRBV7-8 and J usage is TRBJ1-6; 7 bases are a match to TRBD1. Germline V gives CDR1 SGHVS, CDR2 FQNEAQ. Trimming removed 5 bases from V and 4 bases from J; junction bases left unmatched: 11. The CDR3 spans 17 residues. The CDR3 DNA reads TGTGCCAGCAGCCGCTTCGCGCCAGGGGGTTATAATTCACCCCTCCACTTT. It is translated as CASSRFAPGGYNSPLHF. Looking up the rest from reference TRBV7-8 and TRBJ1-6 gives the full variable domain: GAGVSQSPRYKVAKRGQDVALRCDPISGHVSLFWYQQALGQGPEFLTYFQNEAQLDKSGLPSDRFFAERPEGSVSTLKIQRTQQEDSAVYLCASSRFAPGGYNSPLHFGNGTRLTVT.

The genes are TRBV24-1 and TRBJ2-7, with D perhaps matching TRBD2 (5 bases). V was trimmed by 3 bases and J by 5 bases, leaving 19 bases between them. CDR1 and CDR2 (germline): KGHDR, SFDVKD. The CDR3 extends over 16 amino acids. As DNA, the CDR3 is TGTGCCACCAGTGATGCGGCTAAGTCGGGGAACCACGAGCAGTACTTC. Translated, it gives CATSDAAKSGNHEQYF.

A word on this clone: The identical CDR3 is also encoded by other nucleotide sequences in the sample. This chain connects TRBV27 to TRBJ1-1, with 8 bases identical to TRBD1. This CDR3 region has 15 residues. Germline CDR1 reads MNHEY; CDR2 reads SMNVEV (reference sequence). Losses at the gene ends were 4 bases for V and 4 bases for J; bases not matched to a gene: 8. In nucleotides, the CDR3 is TGTGCCAGCAGTTCGGACAGGGTAGGGGGCACTGAAGCTTTCTTT. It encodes CASSSDRVGGTEAFF.

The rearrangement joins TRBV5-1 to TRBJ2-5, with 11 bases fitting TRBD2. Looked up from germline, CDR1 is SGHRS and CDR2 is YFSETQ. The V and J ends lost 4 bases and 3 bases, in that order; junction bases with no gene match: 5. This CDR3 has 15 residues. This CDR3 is CASSVTSGVEETQYF. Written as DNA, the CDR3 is TGCGCCAGCAGCGTGACTAGCGGGGTCGAAGAGACCCAGTACTTC.

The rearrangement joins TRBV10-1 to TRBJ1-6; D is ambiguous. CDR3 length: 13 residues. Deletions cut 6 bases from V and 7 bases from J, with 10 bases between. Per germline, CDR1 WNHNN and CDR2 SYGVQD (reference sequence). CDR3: CASSEYSNSPLHF. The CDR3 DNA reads TGCGCCAGCAGCGAATACAGCAATTCACCCCTCCACTTT.

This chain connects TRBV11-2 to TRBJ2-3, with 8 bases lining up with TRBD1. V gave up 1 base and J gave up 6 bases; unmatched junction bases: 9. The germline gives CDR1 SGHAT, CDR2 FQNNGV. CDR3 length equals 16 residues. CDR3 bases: TGTGCCAGCAGCTTAGCAAGGACAGGGAAATATGATACGCAGTATTTT. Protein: CASSLARTGKYDTQYF.